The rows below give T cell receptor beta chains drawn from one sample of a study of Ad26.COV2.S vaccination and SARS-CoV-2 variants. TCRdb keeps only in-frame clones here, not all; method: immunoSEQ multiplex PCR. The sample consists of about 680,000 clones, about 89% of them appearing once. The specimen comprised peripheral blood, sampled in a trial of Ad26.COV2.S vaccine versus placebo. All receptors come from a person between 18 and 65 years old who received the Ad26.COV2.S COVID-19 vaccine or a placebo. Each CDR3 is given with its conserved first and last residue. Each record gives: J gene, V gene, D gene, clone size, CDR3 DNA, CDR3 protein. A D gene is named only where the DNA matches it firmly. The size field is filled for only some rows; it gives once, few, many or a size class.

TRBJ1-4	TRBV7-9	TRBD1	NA	TGTGCCAGCAGCTTAGGGGACAGGATTAATGAAAAACTGTTTTTT	CASSLGDRINEKLFF
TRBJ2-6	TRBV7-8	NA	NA	TGTGCCAGCAGCTTTTCGGGTGGGTCCCAGACTGGGGCCAACGTCCTGACTTTC	CASSFSGGSQTGANVLTF
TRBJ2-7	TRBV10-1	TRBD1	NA	TGCGCCAGCAGTGAGCGGAGACAGGGGGGCTCCGAGCAGTACTTC	CASSERRQGGSEQYF
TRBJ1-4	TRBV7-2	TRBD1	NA	TGTGCCAGCAGCCCGAGGACAGGGATTGAAAAACTGTTTTTT	CASSPRTGIEKLFF
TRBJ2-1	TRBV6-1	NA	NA	TGTGCCAGCAGTGATGGGGGGGCCTCCTACAATGAGCAGTTCTTC	CASSDGGASYNEQFF
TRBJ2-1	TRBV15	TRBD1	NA	TGTGCCACCAGCAGACTTGGACAGGGAAGCAATGAGCAGTTCTTC	CATSRLGQGSNEQFF
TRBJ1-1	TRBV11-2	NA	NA	TGTGCCAGCAGCTTCAGCAGTGAAGCTTTCTTT	CASSFSSEAFF
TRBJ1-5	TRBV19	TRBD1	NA	TGTGCCAGTAGTATTTCCCCCATGGGGACAGGGATCGTAGGTCAGCCCCAGCATTTT	CASSISPMGTGIVGQPQHF
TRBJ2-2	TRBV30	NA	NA	TGTGCCTGGAGTCCCGACAGTAACACCGGGGAGCTGTTTTTT	CAWSPDSNTGELFF
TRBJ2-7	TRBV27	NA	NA	TGTGCCAGCAGTTTTGGGGCCCTAGCCGGCGAGCAGTACTTC	CASSFGALAGEQYF
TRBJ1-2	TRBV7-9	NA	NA	TGTGCCAGCAGCTTGGAGACTAACTATGGCTACACCTTC	CASSLETNYGYTF
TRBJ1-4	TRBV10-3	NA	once	TGTGCCACAGGCGACGGCAGAGATAATGAAAAACTGTTTTTT	CATGDGRDNEKLFF
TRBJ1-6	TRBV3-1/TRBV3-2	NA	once	TGTGCCAGCAGCCAAACCATCTTAGGGTCACCCCTCCACTTT	CASSQTILGSPLHF
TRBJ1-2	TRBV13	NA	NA	TGTGCCAGCAGCCGCTGGGACGGCCTTGGGGGCTACACCTTC	CASSRWDGLGGYTF
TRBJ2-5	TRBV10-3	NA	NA	TGTGCCATCAGCGTACAGGAACAAGAGACCCAGTACTTC	CAISVQEQETQYF
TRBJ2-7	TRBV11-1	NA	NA	TGTGCCAGCAGCTTAGTGTCCAGGGGGGACGAGCAGTACTTC	CASSLVSRGDEQYF
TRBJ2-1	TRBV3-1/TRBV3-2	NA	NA	TGTGCCAGCAGCCAAGGCCCTCAGACTTCCTACAATGAGCAGTTCTTC	CASSQGPQTSYNEQFF
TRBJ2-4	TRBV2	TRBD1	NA	TGTGCCAGCAGCGTCGGAGGGACAGGGACAAACATTCAGTACTTC	CASSVGGTGTNIQYF
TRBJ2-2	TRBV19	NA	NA	TGTGCCAGTAAAAGCCGGGGGCCGCACTCGGGAATACCCGGGGAGCTGTTTTTT	CASKSRGPHSGIPGELFF
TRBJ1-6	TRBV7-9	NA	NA	TGTGCCAGCAGCTTAGAGGAACAGATACATTCACCCCTCCACTTT	CASSLEEQIHSPLHF